This TCR beta chain stems from a study of early T cells in non-severe SARS-CoV-2 infection. Looking at the study overall: Bulk RNA isolated from unsorted whole blood underwent sequencing; chains were not paired.

TCRdb passed the 5' RACE reads through MiXCR, listing each CDR3 protein once. The repertoire includes tens of thousands of distinct CDR3 sequences, around 8.4% of them detected once, and 4.2% sits in the top ten. This clonotype showed up just a few times. The germline V gene has CDR1 SGHTA and CDR2 FQGNSA. J lost 7 bases, V lost 5 bases, and 9 bases had no gene match. The CDR3 has 15 amino acids. The source of this sequence is an adult who was a healthcare worker with PCR-confirmed SARS-CoV-2 infection or an uninfected control (not recorded which). Sequencing used whole blood. The rearrangement links TRBV7-2 to TRBJ2-1; 9 bases are a match to TRBD1. CDR3 residues: CASSPRTGARNEQFF. The CDR3, as DNA: TGTGCCAGCAGCCCCCGGACAGGGGCCCGGAATGAGCAGTTCTTC. Based on the CDR3 plus reference TRBV7-2 and TRBJ2-1, the full variable domain is GAGVSQSPSNKVTEKGKDVELRCDPISGHTALYWYRQSLGQGLEFLIYFQGNSAPDKSGLPSDRFSAERTGGSVSTLTIQRTQQEDSAVYLCASSPRTGARNEQFFGPGTRLTVL.